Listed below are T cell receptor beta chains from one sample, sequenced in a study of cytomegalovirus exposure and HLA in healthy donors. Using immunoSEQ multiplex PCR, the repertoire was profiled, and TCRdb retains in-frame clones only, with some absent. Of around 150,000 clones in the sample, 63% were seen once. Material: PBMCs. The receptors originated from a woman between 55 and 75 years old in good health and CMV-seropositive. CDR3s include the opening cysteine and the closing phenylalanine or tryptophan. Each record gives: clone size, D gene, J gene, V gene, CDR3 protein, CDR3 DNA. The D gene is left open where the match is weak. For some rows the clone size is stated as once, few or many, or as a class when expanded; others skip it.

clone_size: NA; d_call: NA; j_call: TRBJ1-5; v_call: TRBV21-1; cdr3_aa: CAPNGFRDFRHF; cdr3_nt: TGTGCCCCCAACGGGTTTCGGGACTTTCGCCATTTT
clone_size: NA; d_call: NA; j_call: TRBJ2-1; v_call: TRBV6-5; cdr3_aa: CASSYSTWNEQFF; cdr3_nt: TGTGCCAGCAGTTACTCGACTTGGAATGAGCAGTTCTTC
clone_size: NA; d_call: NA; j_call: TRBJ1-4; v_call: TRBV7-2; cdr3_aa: CASSTIGEKLFF; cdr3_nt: TGTGCCAGCAGCACCATCGGTGAAAAACTGTTTTTT
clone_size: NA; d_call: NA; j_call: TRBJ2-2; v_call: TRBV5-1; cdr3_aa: CASSLGGSANTGELFF; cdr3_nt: TGCGCCAGCAGCTTGGGAGGCAGCGCGAACACCGGGGAGCTGTTTTTT
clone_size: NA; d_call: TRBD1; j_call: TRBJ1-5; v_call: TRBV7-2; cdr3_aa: CASRPTGGAFQPQHF; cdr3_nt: TGTGCCAGCAGACCAACAGGGGGCGCCTTTCAGCCCCAGCATTTT
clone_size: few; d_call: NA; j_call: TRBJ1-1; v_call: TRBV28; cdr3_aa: CASSLSSSEAFF; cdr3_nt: TGTGCCAGCAGTTTATCCTCGTCTGAAGCTTTCTTT
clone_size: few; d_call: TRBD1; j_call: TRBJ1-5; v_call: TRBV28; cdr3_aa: CASRGQGGQPQHF; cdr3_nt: TGTGCCAGCCGGGGTCAGGGGGGACAGCCCCAGCATTTT
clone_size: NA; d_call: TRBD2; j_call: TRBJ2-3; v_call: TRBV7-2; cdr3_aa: CASSLGGLGLPGAQYF; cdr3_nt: TGTGCCAGCAGCTTAGGGGGACTAGGACTTCCAGGGGCGCAGTATTTT
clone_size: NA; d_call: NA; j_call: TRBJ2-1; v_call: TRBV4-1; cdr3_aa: CASSQEGGRANEQFF; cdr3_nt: TGCGCCAGCAGCCAAGAAGGCGGCCGCGCCAATGAGCAGTTCTTC
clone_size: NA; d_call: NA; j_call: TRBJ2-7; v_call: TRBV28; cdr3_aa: CASSPLSSYEQYF; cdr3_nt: TGTGCCAGCAGTCCCCTTAGCTCCTACGAGCAGTACTTC
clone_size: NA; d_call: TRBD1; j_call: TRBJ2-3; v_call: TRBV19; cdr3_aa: CASSDRDRKRDTQYF; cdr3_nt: TGTGCCAGTAGTGACCGGGACAGGAAAAGGGATACGCAGTATTTT
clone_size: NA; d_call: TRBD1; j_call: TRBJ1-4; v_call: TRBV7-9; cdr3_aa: CASRNTGGPTNEKLFF; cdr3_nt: TGTGCCAGCAGAAATACAGGGGGGCCAACTAATGAAAAACTGTTTTTT
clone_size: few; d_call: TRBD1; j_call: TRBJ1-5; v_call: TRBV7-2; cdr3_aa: CASSSRTGGDQPQHF; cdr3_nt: TGTGCCAGCAGCTCAAGGACAGGCGGGGATCAGCCCCAGCATTTT
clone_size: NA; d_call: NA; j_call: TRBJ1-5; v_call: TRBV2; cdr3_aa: CASSEGAGRSFDQPQHF; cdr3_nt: TGTGCCAGCAGTGAAGGCGCGGGGAGAAGTTTCGATCAGCCCCAGCATTTT
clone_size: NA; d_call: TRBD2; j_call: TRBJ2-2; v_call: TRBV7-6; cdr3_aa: CASSRLAGGIYSNTGELFF; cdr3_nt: TGTGCCAGCAGTCGACTAGCGGGAGGCATTTACTCGAACACCGGGGAGCTGTTTTTT
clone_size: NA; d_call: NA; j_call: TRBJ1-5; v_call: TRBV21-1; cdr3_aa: CASSADRSNQPQHF; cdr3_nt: TGTGCCAGCAGCGCTGACAGGAGCAATCAGCCCCAGCATTTT
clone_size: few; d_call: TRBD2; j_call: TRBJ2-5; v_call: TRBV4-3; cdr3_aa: CASSQDGLAGGEEQYF; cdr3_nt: TGCGCCAGCAGCCAAGACGGGCTAGCGGGAGGTGAAGAGCAGTACTTC
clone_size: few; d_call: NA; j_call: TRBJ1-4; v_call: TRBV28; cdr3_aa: CASETEEKLFF; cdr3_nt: TGTGCCAGTGAGACTGAAGAAAAACTGTTTTTT
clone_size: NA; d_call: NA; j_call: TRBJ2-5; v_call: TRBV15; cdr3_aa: CATSDPRGEETQYF; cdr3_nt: TGTGCCACCAGCGACCCCAGGGGGGAAGAGACCCAGTACTTC
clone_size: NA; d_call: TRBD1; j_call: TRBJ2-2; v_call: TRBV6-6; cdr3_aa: CASSYIGQGRSGGLFF; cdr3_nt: TGTGCCAGCAGTTACATCGGACAGGGGAGGTCCGGGGGGCTGTTTTTT
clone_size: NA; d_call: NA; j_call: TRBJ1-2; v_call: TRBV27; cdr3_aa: CASSSGVLGGYTF; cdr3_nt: TGTGCCAGCAGTTCAGGGGTTTTGGGGGGCTACACCTTC
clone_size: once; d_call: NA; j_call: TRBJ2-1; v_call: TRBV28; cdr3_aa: CASSLVGEGEQFF; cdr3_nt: TGTGCCAGCAGTTTGGTGGGAGAGGGTGAGCAGTTCTTC
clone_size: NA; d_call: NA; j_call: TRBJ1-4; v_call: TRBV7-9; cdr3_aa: CASSLVQGNEKLFF; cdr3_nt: TGTGCCAGCAGCTTAGTCCAGGGTAATGAAAAACTGTTTTTT
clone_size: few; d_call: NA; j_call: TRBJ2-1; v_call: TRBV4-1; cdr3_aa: CASSQLGLLNEQFF; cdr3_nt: TGCGCCAGCAGCCAATTGGGACTCCTCAATGAGCAGTTCTTC
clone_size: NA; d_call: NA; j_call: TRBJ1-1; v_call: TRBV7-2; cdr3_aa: CASIPEAQGYTEAFF; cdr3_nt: TGTGCCAGCATCCCAGAGGCCCAGGGGTACACTGAAGCTTTCTTT
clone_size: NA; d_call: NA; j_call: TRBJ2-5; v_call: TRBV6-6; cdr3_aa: CASSPPGGGGETQYF; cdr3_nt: TGTGCCAGCAGTCCCCCCGGGGGAGGAGGAGAGACCCAGTACTTC
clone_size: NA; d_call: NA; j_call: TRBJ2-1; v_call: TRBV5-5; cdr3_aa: CASSLDGSSYNEQFF; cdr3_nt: TGTGCCAGCAGCCTCGACGGGAGCTCCTACAATGAGCAGTTCTTC
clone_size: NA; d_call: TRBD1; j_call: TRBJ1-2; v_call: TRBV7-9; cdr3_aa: CASSASLGQVDGYTF; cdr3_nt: TGTGCCAGCAGCGCCAGCCTCGGACAGGTTGATGGCTACACCTTC
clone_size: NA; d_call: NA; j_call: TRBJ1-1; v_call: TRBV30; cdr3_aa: CAWSAITANTEAFF; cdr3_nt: TGTGCCTGGAGTGCCATCACAGCGAACACTGAAGCTTTCTTT
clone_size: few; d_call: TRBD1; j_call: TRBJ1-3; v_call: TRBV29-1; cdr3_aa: CSAGQGSGNTIYF; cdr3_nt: TGCAGCGCGGGACAGGGCTCTGGAAACACCATATATTTT
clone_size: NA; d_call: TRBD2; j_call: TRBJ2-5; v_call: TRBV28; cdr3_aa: CASSLALAGGTQYF; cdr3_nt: TGTGCCAGCAGTTTAGCACTAGCGGGGGGGACCCAGTACTTC
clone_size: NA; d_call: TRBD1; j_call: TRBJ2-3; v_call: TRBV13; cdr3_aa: CASTRGRRPTDTQYF; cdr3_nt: TGTGCCAGCACCAGGGGGCGGCGGCCCACAGATACGCAGTATTTT
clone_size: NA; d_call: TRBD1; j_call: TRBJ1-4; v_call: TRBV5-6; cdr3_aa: CASSRQGGSLRTNEKLFF; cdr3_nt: TGTGCCAGCAGCCGACAGGGGGGTTCTCTTAGAACTAATGAAAAACTGTTTTTT
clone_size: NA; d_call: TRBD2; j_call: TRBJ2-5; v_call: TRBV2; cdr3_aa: CASSGTSGRQETQYF; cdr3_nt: TGTGCCAGCAGTGGGACTAGCGGGAGACAAGAGACCCAGTACTTC
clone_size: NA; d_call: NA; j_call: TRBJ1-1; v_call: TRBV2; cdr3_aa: CASMSGSGYTEAFF; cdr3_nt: TGTGCCAGCATGTCGGGGTCTGGGTACACTGAAGCTTTCTTT
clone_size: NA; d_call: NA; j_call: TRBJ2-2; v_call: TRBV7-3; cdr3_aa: CASSSATGYTGELFF; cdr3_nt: TGTGCCAGCAGCTCAGCGACAGGATATACCGGGGAGCTGTTTTTT
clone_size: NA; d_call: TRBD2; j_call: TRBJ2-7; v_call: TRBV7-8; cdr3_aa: CASSLGGGRGDEQYF; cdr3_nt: TGTGCCAGCAGCTTAGGTGGCGGGAGGGGGGACGAGCAGTACTTC
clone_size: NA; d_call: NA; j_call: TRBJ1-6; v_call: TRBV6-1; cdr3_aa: CASWLPGGPLHF; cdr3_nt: TGTGCCAGCTGGTTGCCCGGCGGCCCCCTCCACTTT
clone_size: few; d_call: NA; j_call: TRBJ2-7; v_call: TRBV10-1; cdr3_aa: CASSATPQEGEQYF; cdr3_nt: TGCGCCAGCAGTGCCACCCCTCAGGAGGGGGAGCAGTACTTC
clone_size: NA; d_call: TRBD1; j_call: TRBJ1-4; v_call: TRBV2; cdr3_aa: CASSEGRGFATNEKLFF; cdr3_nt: TGTGCCAGCAGTGAAGGCAGGGGGTTTGCAACTAATGAAAAACTGTTTTTT
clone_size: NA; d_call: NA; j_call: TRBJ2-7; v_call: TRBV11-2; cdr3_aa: CASGTTNFDSYEQYF; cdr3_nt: TGTGCCAGCGGAACTACAAATTTCGACTCCTACGAGCAGTACTTC
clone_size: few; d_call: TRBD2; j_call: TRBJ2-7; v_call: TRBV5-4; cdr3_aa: CASSSRTSGSDEQYF; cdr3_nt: TGTGCCAGCAGCTCCAGGACTAGCGGGAGCGACGAGCAGTACTTC
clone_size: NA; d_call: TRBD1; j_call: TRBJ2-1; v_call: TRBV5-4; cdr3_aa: CASSLGDRGSVDEQFF; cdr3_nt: TGTGCCAGCAGCTTGGGGGACAGGGGGAGTGTCGATGAGCAGTTCTTC
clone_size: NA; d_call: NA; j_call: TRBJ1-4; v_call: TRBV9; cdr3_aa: CASSPKGDLLDDEKLFF; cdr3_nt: TGTGCCAGCAGCCCCAAGGGGGACCTCTTGGATGATGAAAAACTGTTTTTT
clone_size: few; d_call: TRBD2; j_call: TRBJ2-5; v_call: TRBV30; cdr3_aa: CAWSGGLGKYQETQYF; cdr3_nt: TGTGCCTGGAGTGGGGGACTAGGAAAATACCAAGAGACCCAGTACTTC
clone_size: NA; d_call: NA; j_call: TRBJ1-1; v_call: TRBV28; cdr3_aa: CASSWGVRTEAFF; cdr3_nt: TGTGCCAGCAGCTGGGGGGTGCGGACTGAAGCTTTCTTT
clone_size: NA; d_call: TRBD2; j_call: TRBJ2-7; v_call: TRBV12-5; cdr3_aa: CASGTTSSTGGPYEQYF; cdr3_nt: TGTGCTAGTGGGACAACCTCCTCGACGGGAGGGCCTTACGAGCAGTACTTC
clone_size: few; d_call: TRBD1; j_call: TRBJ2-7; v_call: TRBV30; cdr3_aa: CAWTDRVSSYEQYF; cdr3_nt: TGTGCCTGGACGGACAGGGTAAGCTCCTACGAGCAGTACTTC
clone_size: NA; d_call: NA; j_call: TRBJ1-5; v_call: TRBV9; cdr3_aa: CASSVGQDNQPQHF; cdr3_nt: TGTGCCAGCAGCGTAGGGCAGGACAATCAGCCCCAGCATTTT
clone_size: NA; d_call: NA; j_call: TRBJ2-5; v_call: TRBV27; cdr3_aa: CASSKQGLGETQYF; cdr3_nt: TGTGCCAGCAGTAAGCAGGGGTTGGGGGAGACCCAGTACTTC
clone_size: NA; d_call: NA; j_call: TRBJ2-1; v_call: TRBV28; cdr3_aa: CASSLRGGKVLYNEQFF; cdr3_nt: TGTGCCAGCAGTTTGAGAGGCGGGAAGGTCTTATACAATGAGCAGTTCTTC